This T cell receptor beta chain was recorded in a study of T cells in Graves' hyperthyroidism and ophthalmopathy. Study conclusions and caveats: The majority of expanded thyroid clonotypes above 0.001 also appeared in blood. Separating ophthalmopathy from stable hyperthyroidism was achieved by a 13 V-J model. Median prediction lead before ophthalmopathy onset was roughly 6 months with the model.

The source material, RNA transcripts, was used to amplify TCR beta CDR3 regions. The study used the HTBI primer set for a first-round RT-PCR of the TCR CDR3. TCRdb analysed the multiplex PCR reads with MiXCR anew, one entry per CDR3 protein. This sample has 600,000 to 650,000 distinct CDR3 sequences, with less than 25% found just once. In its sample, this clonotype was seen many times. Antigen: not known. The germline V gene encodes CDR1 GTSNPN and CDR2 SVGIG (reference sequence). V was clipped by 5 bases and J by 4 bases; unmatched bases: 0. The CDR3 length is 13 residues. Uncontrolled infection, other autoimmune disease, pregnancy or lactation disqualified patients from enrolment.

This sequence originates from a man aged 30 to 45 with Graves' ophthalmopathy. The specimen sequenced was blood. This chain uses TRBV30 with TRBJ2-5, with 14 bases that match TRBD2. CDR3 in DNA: TGTGCCTGGGGACTAGCGGGAGGAGAGACCCAGTACTTC. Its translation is CAWGLAGGETQYF.